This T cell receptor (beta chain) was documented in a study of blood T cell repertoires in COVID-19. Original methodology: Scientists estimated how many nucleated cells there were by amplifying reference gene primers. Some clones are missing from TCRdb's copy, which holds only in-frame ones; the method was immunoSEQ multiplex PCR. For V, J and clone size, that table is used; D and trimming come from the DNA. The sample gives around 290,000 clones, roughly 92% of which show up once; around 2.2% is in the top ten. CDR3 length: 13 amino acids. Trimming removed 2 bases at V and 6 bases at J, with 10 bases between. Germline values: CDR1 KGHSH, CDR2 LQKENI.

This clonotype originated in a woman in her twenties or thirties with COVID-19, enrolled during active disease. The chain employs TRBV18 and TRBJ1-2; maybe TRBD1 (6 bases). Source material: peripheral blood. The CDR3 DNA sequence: TGTGCCAGCTCACCAGACAGGCAGCATGGCTACACCTTC. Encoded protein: CASSPDRQHGYTF. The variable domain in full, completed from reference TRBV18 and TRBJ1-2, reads NAGVMQNPRHLVRRRGQEARLRCSPMKGHSHVYWYRQLPEEGLKFMVYLQKENIIDESGMPKERFSAEFPKEGPSILRIQQVVRGDSAAYFCASSPDRQHGYTFGSGTRLTVV.